The TCR beta chain described here comes from a study of blood T cell repertoires in COVID-19. As for the study in general: COVID-19 samples from acute and convalescent phases originated in the United States, Italy and Spain.

Original data processing: The assay estimated nucleated cells by amplifying reference gene primers. Clones were sequenced by immunoSEQ multiplex PCR, and TCRdb holds only the in-frame ones, with some missing. V, J and clone size were drawn from that table, and D and trimming were deduced from the DNA. The sample comprises some 300,000 clones, about nine tenths of which are singletons, and about 7% rests with the top ten. The germline V and J ends were trimmed by 4 bases and 1 base, with 11 bases remaining between them. Germline lookup yields CDR1 SNHLY and CDR2 FYNNEI. The CDR3 covers 15 residues. This clone was detected only once.

The J gene is TRBJ1-5, the V gene TRBV2, with D perhaps matching TRBD1 (6 bases). Material: peripheral blood. The TCR sequence derives from a woman in her 30s who had recovered from COVID-19. The CDR3 nucleotides read TGTGCCAGCAGTGGAACAGGGCTGAGCAATCAGCCCCAGCATTTT. Amino acid sequence: CASSGTGLSNQPQHF.